Only a few counts were recorded for the clone carrying this TCR beta chain. Antigen specificity is unknown. This clone may be a read error of a much larger clone one base away. The TCR beta CDR3 region was amplified from genomic DNA, with two rounds of multiplex PCR being used for the amplification. Primers (each specific to one TRBV or TRBJ gene) were used in first-round PCR. TCRdb processed the multiplex PCR reads anew with MiXCR; each CDR3 protein has one entry. The data show approximately 31,000 distinct CDR3 sequences, 40% to 50% seen once. The data stem from a study of prognosis after radiotherapy for stage I lung cancer. Overall study context: Non-small cell lung cancer patients were all deemed medically inoperable.

The study, taken as a whole, reports: Gene usage of TRBV and TRBJ reportedly differed between patients with and without metastases.

Investigators drew around 6 milliliters of peripheral blood at each of two time points. V was trimmed by 7 bases and J by 6 bases, leaving 15 bases between them. The CDR3 is 13 amino acids. Germline values: CDR1 MDHEN, CDR2 SYDVKM. The sequences come from PBMCs, collected before or after stereotactic body radiation therapy (not recorded which). This sequence originates from a donor aged 50 or older with non-small cell lung cancer. V and J are TRBV28 and TRBJ1-1; D call uncertain. The CDR3 DNA sequence: TGTGCCAGCATCTTGCGGGGAAAAGCTGAAGCTTTCTTT. It is translated as CASILRGKAEAFF.